The 23 T cell receptor beta chains in this list originate from one sample, sequenced in a study of shared T cell receptors in the human thymus (dated by TCRdb to about 2021). The library was obtained by the immunoSEQ multiplex PCR assay. As stored in TCRdb, this immuneACCESS dataset retains in-frame rearrangements with V and J assigned. A fraction of the clones does not appear; measured against another copy, unresolved V genes explain less than half of the discrepancy, and the remainder lacks a known reason. The sample contains some 700,000 clones, approximately 87% of them found a single time. Jointly, the top ten make up around 0.0099% of the sample. The same specimen was also included in a second study, on human thymus T cells.

Source material: thymocytes. The receptors stem from a boy younger than two with a congenital heart defect. Donor details come from another sample of the same person, matched by shared clones.

The chain links TRBV7-8 to TRBJ2-7; 8 nucleotides line up with TRBD1. This CDR3 has 15 amino acids. J lost 0 bases, V lost 1 base, and 2 bases had no gene match. Germline CDR1 SGHVS, CDR2 FQNEAQ. DNA for the CDR3: TGTGCCAGCAGCTTAGGGACAGGGAGCTCCTACGAGCAGTACTTC. It translates to CASSLGTGSSYEQYF. Full variable domain (missing parts from reference TRBV7-8 and TRBJ2-7): GAGVSQSPRYKVAKRGQDVALRCDPISGHVSLFWYQQALGQGPEFLTYFQNEAQLDKSGLPSDRFFAERPEGSVSTLKIQRTQQEDSAVYLCASSLGTGSSYEQYFGPGTRLTVT.

The chain uses TRBV9 and TRBJ1-2, with 8 bases matching TRBD1. Germline CDR1 is SGDLS and CDR2 is YYNGEE. V dropped 3 bases and J dropped 1; count of bases not matched to a gene: 5. The CDR3 covers 15 residues. CDR3 nucleotide sequence: TGTGCCAGCAGCGCAGAGGACAGGGTTAACTATGGCTACACCTTC. This codes for CASSAEDRVNYGYTF.

The chain has TRBV4-3 and TRBJ2-2; TRBD2 aligns across 13 bases. V shed 0 bases and J 4 bases; nucleotides not matched to a gene: 8. The CDR3 is 19 residues long. Germline CDR1 is LGHNA and CDR2 is YSLEER. The CDR3 sequence is CASSQDVGLAGYLTGELFF. The CDR3 nucleotides are TGCGCCAGCAGCCAAGACGTGGGACTAGCGGGATATCTCACCGGGGAGCTGTTTTTT.

The chain carries TRBV9 and TRBJ2-7; weak D call: TRBD1 (6 bases). Germline V gene data show CDR1 as SGDLS and CDR2 as YYNGEE. Deletions cut 3 bases from V and 1 base from J, with 14 bases between. The CDR3 is 15 amino acids. The CDR3 spells CASSADPGHSYEQYF. Written as DNA, the CDR3 is TGTGCCAGCAGCGCGGATCCGGGACATTCCTACGAGCAGTACTTC. Variable domain in full (rest from reference TRBV9 and TRBJ2-7): DSGVTQTPKHLITATGQRVTLRCSPRSGDLSVYWYQQSLDQGLQFLIQYYNGEERAKGNILERFSAQQFPDLHSELNLSSLELGDSALYFCASSADPGHSYEQYFGPGTRLTVT.

The V call is TRBV4-2, the J call TRBJ1-5; D unresolved. The CDR3 has 19 residues. V shed 4 bases and J shed 5 bases, with 27 bases lying between them. The germline V gene encodes CDR1 LGHNA and CDR2 YNFKEQ. In nucleotides, the CDR3 is TGTGCCAGCAGCCCCCGTGGGTGGGTCCCGACGGGTCCAGATCAGCCCCAGCATTTT. Residues: CASSPRGWVPTGPDQPQHF.

The chain links TRBV10-1 to TRBJ2-7; tentative D call: TRBD1 (5 bases). The V and J ends lost 3 bases and 2 bases respectively, with 14 bases between them. Germline V lookup: CDR1 WNHNN, CDR2 SYGVQD (reference sequence). The length of the CDR3 is 15 residues. CDR3 nucleotide sequence: TGCGCCAGCAGTGACGCCTTAGGACATACCTACGAGCAGTACTTC. Translating it yields CASSDALGHTYEQYF.

The chain joins TRBV29-1 to TRBJ1-1; tentative D call: TRBD1 (5 bases). The germline V gene encodes CDR1 SQVTM and CDR2 ANQGSEA. V was cut by 6 bases and J by 1 base, with 9 bases left in between. The CDR3 sequence is 12 residues long. The CDR3 nucleotides read TGCAGCGTAGTGGACAAGAACACTGAAGCTTTCTTT. Its translation: CSVVDKNTEAFF.

The rearrangement joins TRBV10-1 to TRBJ2-7; TRBD2 agrees at 7 bases. J was trimmed by 6 bases and V by 2 bases; bases with no gene match: 7. The CDR3 consists of 14 residues. Germline V gene sequence: CDR1 WNHNN, CDR2 SYGVQD (reference sequence). CDR3 DNA sequence: TGCGCCAGCAGTGAGCCGGGACTACCTTTCGAGCAGTACTTC. This sequence encodes CASSEPGLPFEQYF.

The sample holds one count of this clone. The chain is built from TRBV30 and TRBJ2-5; 9 bases agree with TRBD2. Trimming at V came to 2 bases and at J to 5 bases, leaving 6 bases not matched to a gene. Germline-derived CDR1 and CDR2 are GTSNPN and SVGIG (reference sequence). The CDR3 covers 14 residues. The CDR3 sequence: CAWSSGGRGETQYF. DNA for the CDR3: TGTGCCTGGAGTTCGGGCGGGAGGGGGGAGACCCAGTACTTC.

The CDR3 region has the DNA TGCAGCGTTGAAGATCGTGCGGGTTTAGGCTACGAGCAGTACTTC. This codes for CSVEDRAGLGYEQYF. The rearrangement joins TRBV29-1 to TRBJ2-7; perhaps TRBD2 as D (5 bases). Germline loops: CDR1 SQVTM, CDR2 ANQGSEA. CDR3 length equals 15 residues. V was shortened by 0 bases and J by 3 bases, with 15 bases between the two germline ends.

The chain is built from TRBV10-2 and TRBJ2-7, with a possible D match to TRBD2 (5 bases). There are 15 residues in the CDR3. Germline V gene sequence: CDR1 WSHSY, CDR2 SAAADI. V lost 6 bases to trimming and J lost 1 base, with 16 bases between them. The CDR3 DNA is TGCGCCAGCAGCACGGACGCAAGAGGGTCCTACGAGCAGTACTTC. Encoded protein: CASSTDARGSYEQYF.

This chain joins TRBV7-2 and TRBJ2-2; possibly TRBD2 for D (6 bases). The CDR3 consists of 16 residues. Trimming pared 1 base from V and 6 bases from J, leaving 15 bases between. Per the germline V gene, CDR1 is SGHTA and CDR2 is FQGNSA. The CDR3 DNA reads as TGTGCCAGCAGCTTAGTCCTAACGGGAGCCCCCGGGGAGCTGTTTTTT. Its protein is CASSLVLTGAPGELFF.

The chain has TRBV14 and TRBJ1-2, with TRBD1 matching 9 bases. The V and J ends lost 2 bases and 9 bases, in that order; junction bases with no gene match: 7. The CDR3 consists of 14 residues. Germline CDR1 and CDR2: SGHDN and FVKESK. The CDR3 DNA reads TGTGCCAGCAGCCAACGTGACAGGGGGGAACGCTACACCTTC. It specifies CASSQRDRGERYTF.

V gene TRBV28 combines with J gene TRBJ2-1, with 13 bases fitting TRBD2. V lost 6 bases, J lost 3 bases, and 2 bases stayed unmatched. Germline assignment: CDR1 MDHEN and CDR2 SYDVKM. The CDR3 has 15 residues. This chain's CDR3 is CASSRTSGSYNEQFF. CDR3 sequence (DNA): TGTGCCAGCAGCCGGACTAGCGGGAGCTACAATGAGCAGTTCTTC.

The rearrangement links TRBV13 to TRBJ2-1; 11 nucleotides line up with TRBD2. Germline loops: CDR1 PRHDT, CDR2 FYEKMQ (reference sequence). CDR3 length equals 14 residues. J gave up 12 bases and V 6 bases, and 10 bases lay outside the gene matches. CDR3 residues: CASSLSGRALVQFF. The CDR3 region has the DNA TGTGCCAGCAGTCTTAGCGGGAGGGCCCTCGTGCAGTTCTTC.

The chain employs TRBV4-2 and TRBJ2-5; possibly TRBD1 for D (7 bases). The CDR3 is 16 amino acids. The germline V and J ends were trimmed by 4 bases and 5 bases, with 20 bases remaining between them. Germline V gene sequence: CDR1 LGHNA, CDR2 YNFKEQ. CDR3 DNA sequence: TGTGCCAGCAGCCTCTCGGAGGGGGCCCAGCGGGAGACCCAGTACTTC. Protein product: CASSLSEGAQRETQYF.

This clone occurred once. Other DNA sequences of this sample code for an identical CDR3. The CDR3 coding sequence is TGTGCCAGCAGCTCGTCCACAGATACGCAGTATTTT. It specifies CASSSSTDTQYF. The rearrangement links TRBV7-8 to TRBJ2-3; D unclear. V was shortened by 4 bases and J by 2 bases, with 4 bases between the two germline ends. Germline-derived CDR1 and CDR2 are SGHVS and FQNEAQ. CDR3 length equals 12 residues.

The DNA of the CDR3 is TGTGCCAGCAGTGAGCCACCGGACAGGGGGAGGGACATTCAGTACTTC. Amino acids: CASSEPPDRGRDIQYF. The chain recombines TRBV6-1 with TRBJ2-4; 10 positions match TRBD1. This CDR3 comprises 16 residues. Unmatched junction bases numbered 10, after V lost 3 bases and J lost 8 bases. Germline CDR1 MNHNS, CDR2 SASEGT.

The CDR3 sequence is CASSHRDSPDTQYF. The CDR3 nucleotides read TGTGCCAGCAGCCACCGGGACTCCCCAGATACGCAGTATTTT. The V gene is TRBV7-9, the J gene TRBJ2-3, with D tentatively TRBD2 (6 bases). This CDR3 has 14 residues. From germline, CDR1 is SEHNR and CDR2 FQNEAQ (reference sequence). V lost 5 bases to trimming and J lost 4 bases, with 13 bases between them.

J is TRBJ1-1 and V is TRBV14; D is unclear. The germline V gene has CDR1 SGHDN and CDR2 FVKESK. V was clipped by 4 bases and J by 4 bases, with 13 bases between them. The CDR3 loop spans 14 amino acids. CDR3 sequence reads: CASSPCGEVTEAFF. Here the CDR3 DNA reads TGTGCCAGCAGCCCCTGCGGGGAGGTCACTGAAGCTTTCTTT.

V is TRBV28 and J is TRBJ1-3, with TRBD1 identical over 10 bases. Germline V lookup: CDR1 MDHEN, CDR2 SYDVKM. The J segment lost 2 bases and the V segment lost 4 bases, leaving 14 bases of the junction unmatched. The CDR3 length is 19 residues. This CDR3 is CASSWGGRTGGKPGNTIYF. CDR3 nucleotides: TGTGCCAGCAGTTGGGGGGGACGGACAGGGGGGAAGCCTGGAAACACCATATATTTT.

The chain couples TRBV7-3 to TRBJ1-2; a weak D match, TRBD1 (6 bases). Trimming cost V 2 bases and J 4 bases, with 17 bases left between them. The CDR3 runs 16 residues. CDR1 SGHTA and CDR2 FQGTGA come from the germline V gene. CDR3 region: CASSLGGLEGPYGYTF. The CDR3 DNA sequence: TGTGCCAGCAGCTTAGGGGGCCTAGAAGGTCCCTATGGCTACACCTTC.

This chain uses TRBV6-1 with TRBJ2-7, with 7 nucleotides matching TRBD1. V shed 6 bases, J shed 3 bases, and the junction held 14 bases outside the gene matches. Germline lookup yields CDR1 MNHNS and CDR2 SASEGT. The CDR3 runs to 16 residues. The CDR3: CASRESTGTARYEQYF. The DNA of the CDR3 is TGTGCCAGCAGGGAAAGCACCGGGACAGCGCGCTACGAGCAGTACTTC.